A selection of T cell receptor beta chains follows, all from one sample in a study of blood T cell repertoires in COVID-19. Sequencing used immunoSEQ multiplex PCR; TCRdb keeps in-frame clones, though not all of them. Of 250,000 to 350,000 clones detected, roughly 84% appear once; the ten largest clones hold about 1.6%. The sequencing input was peripheral blood. The receptors here all came from a human donor with COVID-19, enrolled during active disease. The donor label of this sample is uncertain. Each CDR3 is given without its conserved first and last residue. Some rows have no size entry. The others give once, few or many, or a class for an expanded clone.

j_gene	abundance	v_gene	len	CDR3aa
TRBJ2-1	-	TRBV6-2/TRBV6-3	11	ASSYSGNNEQF
TRBJ2-7	-	TRBV3-1/TRBV3-2	13	ASSQTRDRGYEQY
TRBJ2-3	few	TRBV5-4	13	ASSLSGRSTDTQY
TRBJ2-2	-	TRBV28	14	ASSSHRERHTGELF
TRBJ1-6	-	TRBV5-6	14	ASSSAGSSYNSPLH
TRBJ2-1	-	TRBV7-2	12	ASSLAGGYNEQF
TRBJ2-3	-	TRBV10-3	12	AIADQGSTDTQY
TRBJ2-5	-	TRBV5-5	9	ASRRQETQY
TRBJ2-7	-	TRBV6-5	11	ASRTRREGEQY
TRBJ2-1	-	TRBV5-1	13	ASSLSGRPYNEQF
TRBJ1-1	-	TRBV5-6	11	ASSLGQSMGAF
TRBJ2-7	-	TRBV3-1/TRBV3-2	13	ASSQKGIGTYEQY
TRBJ2-4	-	TRBV2	13	ASSDLGGFGNIQY
TRBJ1-1	-	TRBV30	12	AWSKQAHDTEAF
TRBJ2-1	-	TRBV4-1	14	ASSQEGTSGSYEQF
TRBJ1-1	-	TRBV28	12	ASSFHGGGTEAF
TRBJ2-7	-	TRBV5-4	14	ASSLGTSGRRWEQY
TRBJ2-1	-	TRBV11-2	12	ASSLGDIYNEQF
TRBJ1-4	-	TRBV7-8	12	ASSPGQGGEKLF
TRBJ1-2	-	TRBV28	13	ASSRDRGRGYGYT
TRBJ2-1	-	TRBV3-1/TRBV3-2	14	ASSQPYGGSYNEQF
TRBJ2-3	-	TRBV28	11	ASSLIGTDTQY
TRBJ2-3	-	TRBV10-3	14	AISGLGLANTDTQY
TRBJ2-7	-	TRBV28	17	ASSLSPGVAGAAVYEQY
TRBJ1-1	-	TRBV3-1/TRBV3-2	12	ASSLRGLTTEAF
TRBJ2-7	-	TRBV6-2/TRBV6-3	12	ASTPGQGLYEQY
TRBJ2-3	-	TRBV11-3	14	ASSLKASGSTDTQY
TRBJ2-5	-	TRBV27	14	ASSLSLPGRQETQY
TRBJ2-5	once	TRBV20-1	14	SASRTSGSLQETQY
TRBJ1-1	once	TRBV3-1/TRBV3-2	11	ASSQDRGARAF
TRBJ1-4	few	TRBV3-1/TRBV3-2	12	ASSLGTTNEKLF
TRBJ2-5	-	TRBV30	10	ACTGDQETQY
TRBJ1-5	-	TRBV27	12	ASSSVLQREPQH
TRBJ2-7	-	TRBV3-1/TRBV3-2	13	ASSQELAGYYEQY
TRBJ1-2	-	TRBV2	13	ASSEDRVAGYGYT
TRBJ2-7	-	TRBV6-5	12	ASSFNDRAYEQY
TRBJ1-1	-	TRBV7-8	10	ASSQPARQAF
TRBJ2-1	once	TRBV20-1	12	SASSLADYNEQF
TRBJ1-2	-	TRBV6-5	13	ASGNRGHVNYGYT
TRBJ1-1	-	TRBV27	15	ASKLNRGQGLKTEAF
TRBJ2-1	-	TRBV30	12	AWSRERPYNEQF
TRBJ1-5	-	TRBV12-3/TRBV12-4	11	ASSRDRDQPQH
TRBJ1-1	-	TRBV14	12	ASSQRTGAYRAF
TRBJ2-3	once	TRBV5-1	13	ASSLATSAVDTQY